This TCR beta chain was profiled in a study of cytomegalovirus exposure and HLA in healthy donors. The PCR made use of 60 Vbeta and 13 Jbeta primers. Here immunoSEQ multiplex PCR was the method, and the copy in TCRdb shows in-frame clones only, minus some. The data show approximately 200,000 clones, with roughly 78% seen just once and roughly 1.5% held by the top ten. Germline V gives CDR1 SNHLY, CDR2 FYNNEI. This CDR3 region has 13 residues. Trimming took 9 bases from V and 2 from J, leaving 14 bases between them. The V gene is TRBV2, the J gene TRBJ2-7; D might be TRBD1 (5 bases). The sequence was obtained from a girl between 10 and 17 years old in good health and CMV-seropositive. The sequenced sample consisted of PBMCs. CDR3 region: CARGRGLTYEQYF. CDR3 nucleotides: TGTGCCAGAGGAAGGGGTCTTACCTACGAGCAGTACTTC.